This T cell receptor beta chain derives from a study of OX40 agonist ivuxolimab in advanced cancers. Study summary: Participants averaged about 66 years of age (range roughly 23 to 80) and were 75% to 90% male.

Sequencing was performed with immunoSEQ multiplex PCR; in TCRdb, only in-frame clones are kept and a portion is missing. The table includes approximately 70,000 clones, around 84% detected once. Autoimmune disease history or systemic immunosuppression meant exclusion. The CDR3 runs to 13 residues. The trim removed 8 bases at V and 2 bases at J, leaving 1 base unmatched. Germline CDR1 MNHEY, CDR2 SVGAGI. Worth noting for this clone: What it binds is unknown.

Study-level findings and limits: Relative to CD4+ cells, CD8+ T cells on average had more expanded clones.

The gene calls are TRBV6-5 and TRBJ2-7, with 12 positions matching TRBD2. This clonotype was obtained from an adult with an advanced solid tumor such as melanoma, head and neck, liver or kidney cancer. Material: CD4+ or CD8+ T cells sorted from blood, obtained in a trial of the OX40 agonist ivuxolimab. The CDR3 is CASGTSGPYEQYF. The CDR3 DNA follows: TGTGCCAGCGGGACTAGCGGGCCCTACGAGCAGTACTTC.